The subject of this entry is one T cell receptor (beta chain). It lacks a known antigen. Base-call qualities are not available, and no considerably larger clone is one nucleotide away. The data belong to a study of blood T cell repertoires in COVID-19 (TCRdb year 2020). With respect to the entire study: Samples covering the acute and convalescent phases of COVID-19 were provided by collaborators in the United States, Italy and Spain. The prospective study material was composed of cDNA or gDNA derived from T cells, B-cell-depleted T cells, or PBMCs. The dataset comprised deeply sampled blood TCRbeta repertoires from subjects exposed to, actively infected with, or recovered from COVID-19. A freely available public database, intended as a resource for researchers studying the immune response to SARS-CoV-2, is where the repertoires were released. Samples came from the ongoing ImmuneRACE study (first 160 participants) plus 1,254 subjects from 6 global collaborators. A de-identified subject ID, COVID-19 status, age in years and sex were almost always included in the sample metadata. HLA class I and class II types, where available, came from metadata supplied by the sample provider rather than from assay-based typing. Summary of the overall study and its limitations: The amount of clinical and demographic metadata varied by source and participant and was provided uncurated.

TCRbeta CDR3 regions were amplified from genomic DNA by means of the immunoSEQ Assay, a bias-controlled multiplex PCR. The original pipeline was this. Within the assay, amplification of reference gene primers was used to estimate how many nucleated cells each sample contained. To quantify the absolute abundance of each unique TCRbeta CDR3 rearrangement, sequence reads were collapsed and filtered. For each sample, productive Simpson clonality was calculated by taking the square root of Simpson's diversity index across productive rearrangements. TCRdb provides this immuneACCESS table in a form limited to in-frame rearrangements. Some clones are lacking; in checked studies, under half of them reflect an unresolved V gene, and why the rest are absent is not known. The V and J calls and clone size were taken over from that table, and D and trimming were inferred from the DNA. The sample table holds around 300,000 clones, of which about 89% were seen once. Approximately 2.2% of the sample goes to the ten largest clones.

The CDR3 covers 16 residues, taking in both the cysteine and the phenylalanine. The retained sequence is limited to the CDR3, 48 bases, with the frame set at the first base. V is pruned by 5 bases and J by 4 bases, leaving 9 bases of the junction without a gene match. Taken from the germline V gene (reference sequence), the CDR1 and CDR2 loops are SEHNR and FQNEAQ. Whole blood was collected in K2EDTA tubes by collaborating institutions according to the institutions' own protocols. Collaborator samples were shipped for TCRbeta analysis as frozen whole blood, isolated PBMCs, or DNA extracted from either sample type.

The chain employs TRBV7-9 and TRBJ1-4, and 8 junction bases match TRBD1. This clonotype was obtained from a man aged 50-60 years with acute or convalescent COVID-19. Source material: peripheral blood. The CDR3 sequence is CASSKPWTGSNEKLFF. Here is the DNA: TGTGCCAGCAGCAAACCGTGGACAGGGAGTAATGAAAAACTGTTTTTT.